The clone carrying this T cell receptor beta chain was observed at least ten times. Its target is not known. This sample is drawn from a study of T cell repertoires in cytomegalovirus infection. Study-level information: Indications came from public TCR beta signatures; they pointed to CMV infection and to a matching HLA type. Whole-study results and caveats: CMV carriers with the relevant HLA were identified by cumulative public TCR beta family frequency.

TCRdb re-called the reads through MiXCR, storing one row per CDR3 protein. The sample yields 350,000 to 550,000 distinct CDR3 sequences, around 32% seen once. After removal of 2 bases from V and 4 bases from J, the junction contained 3 bases not matched to a gene. CDR1 is SEHNR, CDR2 FQNEAQ, per germline (reference sequence). The CDR3 extends over 17 amino acids. The sequence came from a human donor in good health (CMV status not recorded). Some clones in this sample may be carry-over from other donors' samples. Sample: PBMCs. This chain links TRBV7-9 with TRBJ2-4, with TRBD2 identical over 15 bases. Written as DNA, the CDR3 is TGTGCCAGCAGCTTAACAGGACTAGCGGGGGGGAAAAACATTCAGTACTTC. Its translation is CASSLTGLAGGKNIQYF.